A single sample gave rise to the 10 T cell receptor beta chains below, sequenced in a study of cytomegalovirus exposure and HLA in healthy donors. Using immunoSEQ multiplex PCR, the repertoire was profiled, and TCRdb retains in-frame clones only, with some absent. The table includes under 150,000 clones, 70% to 90% detected once. The sample taken for sequencing was PBMCs. The receptors shown here come from a woman aged 18-30 years in good health and CMV-seronegative.

This clone was detected only once. The chain combines TRBV5-4 with TRBJ2-5; 8 nucleotides match TRBD2. The CDR3 has 15 residues. V lost 2 bases and J lost 5; bases outside the gene matches: 8. Germline values: CDR1 SGHNT, CDR2 YYREEE (reference sequence). The CDR3 loop reads CASSLTRGGQETQYF. For the CDR3, the DNA is TGTGCCAGCAGCTTAACACGGGGGGGCCAGGAGACCCAGTACTTC.

V usage is TRBV5-1 and J usage is TRBJ1-1, with 9 bases that match TRBD1. The J segment lost 7 bases and the V segment lost 3 bases, leaving 4 bases of the junction unmatched. CDR1 is SGHRS, CDR2 YFSETQ, per germline. The CDR3 is made up of 13 amino acids. The CDR3 loop reads CASSSDRGDEAFF. The CDR3 DNA sequence: TGCGCCAGCAGCTCAGACAGGGGGGATGAAGCTTTCTTT.

This clone was recorded only once. J is TRBJ1-4 and V is TRBV25-1; TRBD1 matches 9 bases. CDR1 is MGHDK and CDR2 is SYGVNS in the germline V gene. This CDR3 region has 14 residues. V dropped 6 bases and J dropped 5; count of bases not matched to a gene: 4. The CDR3 loop reads CASRQGARNEKLFF. Written as DNA, the CDR3 is TGTGCCAGCAGACAGGGGGCGCGGAATGAAAAACTGTTTTTT.

The chain carries TRBV27 and TRBJ2-2, with 15 nucleotides matching TRBD2. CDR1 is MNHEY, CDR2 SMNVEV, per germline (reference sequence). The trim removed 1 base at V and 9 bases at J, leaving 12 bases unmatched. The CDR3 runs to 19 residues. In DNA, the CDR3 is TGTGCCAGCAGTTTATGGGGGACTAGCGGGAGGATTGGAGTCAGGGAGCTGTTTTTT. Protein: CASSLWGTSGRIGVRELFF.

This chain connects TRBV7-3 to TRBJ1-2; the D gene is possibly TRBD1 (5 bases). V was shortened by 2 bases and J by 8 bases, with 12 bases between the two germline ends. CDR3 size: 13 residues. CDR1 and CDR2 from the germline V gene are SGHTA and FQGTGA. The CDR3 loop is CASSLDRFRGYTF. Here the CDR3 DNA reads TGTGCCAGCAGCTTAGACAGATTTAGGGGCTACACCTTC.

The rearrangement uses TRBV27 and TRBJ1-2; the match to TRBD1 covers 7 bases. Germline CDR1 MNHEY, CDR2 SMNVEV (reference sequence). The J segment lost 3 bases and the V segment lost 5 bases, leaving 3 bases of the junction unmatched. The CDR3 is made up of 13 amino acids. CDR3 sequence (DNA): TGTGCCAGCAGTCTCGGACAGGACTATGGCTACACCTTC. Protein sequence: CASSLGQDYGYTF.

The chain carries TRBV28 and TRBJ2-5, with TRBD2 matching over 14 bases. The CDR3 sequence is 18 residues long. The junction had 8 bases not matched to a gene; V was cut back by 5 bases and J by 0 bases. Germline V gene sequence: CDR1 MDHEN, CDR2 SYDVKM. Here the CDR3 DNA reads TGTGCCAGCAGTCCCCTTGCGGGACTAGCGGGAGACCAAGAGACCCAGTACTTC. Protein sequence: CASSPLAGLAGDQETQYF. The whole variable domain, remainder taken from reference TRBV28 and TRBJ2-5, is DVKVTQSSRYLVKRTGEKVFLECVQDMDHENMFWYRQDPGLGLRLIYFSYDVKMKEKGDIPEGYSVSREKKERFSLILESASTNQTSMYLCASSPLAGLAGDQETQYFGPGTRLLVL.

The genes are TRBV6-5 and TRBJ1-1, with D perhaps TRBD1 (6 bases). Trimming took off 4 bases at V and 7 bases at J, with 16 bases between the two ends. Germline V gives CDR1 MNHEY, CDR2 SVGAGI. This CDR3 is built from 14 residues. This chain's CDR3 is CASSFMGTQGEAFF. The CDR3 DNA reads as TGTGCCAGCAGTTTTATGGGGACACAGGGTGAAGCTTTCTTT.

The chain links TRBV11-2 to TRBJ2-7, with D tentatively TRBD1 (6 bases). The CDR3 sequence is 14 residues long. V shed 3 bases and J shed 3 bases, with 12 bases lying between them. The germline V gene has CDR1 SGHAT and CDR2 FQNNGV. The CDR3 loop reads CASSFAGEIYEQYF. CDR3 DNA sequence: TGTGCCAGCAGCTTCGCAGGGGAGATCTACGAGCAGTACTTC.

V usage is TRBV4-1 and J usage is TRBJ2-7; TRBD1 matches 11 bases. Germline loops: CDR1 MGHRA, CDR2 YSYEKL. V trimming: 2 bases; J trimming: 3 bases; junction bases outside the gene matches: 6. CDR3 size: 16 residues. In DNA, the CDR3 is TGCGCCAGCAGCCAAAAAACGGGACAGGGGGGCTACGAGCAGTACTTC. The encoded protein is CASSQKTGQGGYEQYF.